This TCR beta chain emerged from a study of blood T cell repertoires in COVID-19. Whole-study context: From T cells, B-cell-depleted T cells, or PBMCs came the material, which was cDNA or gDNA.

Sequencing used immunoSEQ multiplex PCR; TCRdb keeps in-frame clones, though not all of them. This sample yields some 70,000 clones, of which about 85% are seen a single time; over 2.5% belongs to the top ten. The germline CDR1 and CDR2 sequences are SGHRS and YFSETQ. CDR3 length: 17 amino acids. Trimming cost V 4 bases and J 0 bases, with 18 bases left between them. J is TRBJ2-3 and V is TRBV5-1; possibly TRBD1 for D (5 bases). The sequence was obtained from a man older than 75 with acute or convalescent COVID-19. Sequenced material: peripheral blood. The CDR3: CASSAVLRETSTDTQYF. CDR3 DNA: TGCGCCAGCAGCGCCGTCCTCAGGGAAACGAGCACAGATACGCAGTATTTT.